Here is one T cell receptor beta chain with its context. What it binds is not known. Repertoires were generated with immunoSEQ multiplex PCR, while TCRdb's copy carries only in-frame clones and drops some. The repertoire includes 74,000 or so clones, under 95% of them detected once, and over 11% sits in the top ten. The record originates from a study of OX40 agonist ivuxolimab in advanced cancers. In the study overall: The dose of intravenous ivuxolimab that patients received every 2 weeks ranged from 0.01 to 10 mg/kg. Three patients responded partially, comprising one with hepatocellular carcinoma and two with cutaneous melanoma.

General study points: The authors did not determine the antigen specificity of the expanded peripheral T cells.

Germline loops: CDR1 SGHVS, CDR2 FQNEAQ. V was pared by 6 bases and J by 7 bases, with 19 bases between. This CDR3 region has 16 residues. The source is an adult with an advanced solid tumor such as melanoma, head and neck, liver or kidney cancer. The V and J genes are TRBV7-8 and TRBJ1-6; D not certain. The sample here was CD4+ or CD8+ T cells sorted from blood, taken in a trial of the OX40 agonist ivuxolimab. The CDR3 bases are TGTGCCAGCAGGTTAATTCCGCGTGATGGCAATTCACCCCTCCACTTT. It is translated as CASRLIPRDGNSPLHF.